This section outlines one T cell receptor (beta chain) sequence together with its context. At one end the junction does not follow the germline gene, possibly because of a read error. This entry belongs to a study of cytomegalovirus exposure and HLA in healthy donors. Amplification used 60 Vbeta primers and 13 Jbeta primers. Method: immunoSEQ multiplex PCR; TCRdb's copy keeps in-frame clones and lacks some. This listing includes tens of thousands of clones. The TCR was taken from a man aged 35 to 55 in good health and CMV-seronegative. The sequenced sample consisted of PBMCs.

The CDR3 DNA follows: TGCAGCGTCGGCGGAGGGGGCCAGGAGACCCGGTACTTC. Residues: CSVGGGGQETRYF. This sequence joins TRBV29-1 and TRBJ2-5; D is perhaps TRBD1 (7 bases). Per the germline V gene, CDR1 is SQVTM and CDR2 is ANQGSEA. The CDR3 extends over 13 amino acids.